The entry below describes one T cell receptor (beta chain). Its matching antigen is unknown. This sample was taken from a study of cytomegalovirus exposure and HLA in healthy donors. Regarding the study as a whole: No immune exposure information besides CMV serostatus was available. CMV antigen specificity of a few CMV-associated chains was confirmed in vitro. The later analysis indicated that the majority of CMV-associated TCR beta chains appeared HLA-restricted.

The CDR3 runs to 15 residues. V gave up 3 bases and J gave up 7 bases; unmatched junction bases: 10. Germline assignment: CDR1 SGHAT and CDR2 FQNNGV. The PCR was carried out with 60 Vbeta primers and 13 Jbeta primers. In the study's own analysis: A later analysis tallied about 80 million unique TCR beta chains, about 9.9 million of them shared. The table came from immunoSEQ multiplex PCR; TCRdb's copy has only in-frame clones and leaves some out. V and J calls and clone size are copied from that table; D and trimming were computed from the DNA. This sample has under 250,000 clones, with 78% found just once.

The receptor was isolated from a male donor in good health and CMV-seronegative. The V call is TRBV11-2, the J call TRBJ2-7, with TRBD2 identical over 9 bases. The sample consisted of PBMCs. The CDR3 loop is CASSLRREGLGEQYF. DNA of the CDR3: TGTGCCAGCAGCTTGAGGCGGGAGGGCCTTGGAGAGCAGTACTTC.